This entry lists 30 T cell receptor beta chains sequenced from one sample in a study of blood T cell repertoires in COVID-19. Assay: immunoSEQ multiplex PCR; the TCRdb copy retains only in-frame clones and omits some. Of about 120,000 clones listed, around 87% were seen once; the top ten hold 25% to 35%. Material for sequencing was peripheral blood. The receptors were gathered from a woman between 65 and 79 years old with acute or convalescent COVID-19.

The J gene is TRBJ1-3, the V gene TRBV23-1; D is unclear. TRBV23-1 is an ORF; its function is uncertain. The length of the CDR3 is 14 residues. Trimming shortened V by 4 bases and J by 3 bases, and 10 bases separated the two germline ends. CDR3 DNA: TGCGCCAGCAGTCCCCTTCAGCGTGGAAACACCATATATTTT. It codes for CASSPLQRGNTIYF.

The V gene is TRBV19, the J gene TRBJ1-2; D is uncertain. The CDR3 sequence is 13 residues long. V lost 7 bases to trimming and J lost 1 base, with 10 bases between them. Per germline, CDR1 LNHDA and CDR2 SQIVND (reference sequence). CDR3 coding DNA: TGTGCCAGTAAAATGGAGGGTAACTATGGCTACACCTTC. Amino acids: CASKMEGNYGYTF.

The chain is built from TRBV5-1 and TRBJ2-1; 7 nucleotides align to TRBD2. V lost 3 bases and J lost 9; bases outside the gene matches: 6. Germline V gives CDR1 SGHRS, CDR2 YFSETQ. CDR3 length equals 13 residues. The CDR3 DNA reads as TGCGCCAGCAGCTGGAGCGGGGTGAGTGAGCAGTTCTTC. Protein product: CASSWSGVSEQFF.

The rearrangement links TRBV19 to TRBJ1-1; D gene uncertain. Germline assignment: CDR1 LNHDA and CDR2 SQIVND (reference sequence). The V and J ends lost 7 bases and 0 bases respectively, with 12 bases between them. This CDR3 region has 14 residues. The CDR3 nucleotides are TGTGCCAGTAACTTCGGCGGGGTGAACACTGAAGCTTTCTTT. Its translation is CASNFGGVNTEAFF.

V usage is TRBV7-6 and J usage is TRBJ1-5; D is perhaps TRBD1 (6 bases). Trimming shortened V by 5 bases and J by 4 bases, and 9 bases separated the two germline ends. The CDR3 is 13 amino acids. Germline V gives CDR1 SGHVS, CDR2 FNYEAQ. CDR3 in DNA: TGTGCCAGCAGCCCAGGGGAAAATCAGCCCCAGCATTTT. Residues: CASSPGENQPQHF.

The chain carries TRBV6-5 and TRBJ1-6, with D possibly matching TRBD1 (5 bases). V lost 2 bases and J 7 bases, leaving 12 bases between the germline ends. The germline V gene has CDR1 MNHEY and CDR2 SVGAGI. There are 15 residues in the CDR3. CDR3 protein: CASSYQGVRNSPLHF. DNA of the CDR3: TGTGCCAGCAGTTACCAAGGGGTGAGGAATTCACCCCTCCACTTT.

This chain links TRBV24-1 with TRBJ1-1, with TRBD1 matching 7 bases. The CDR3 length is 12 residues. Germline CDR1 is KGHDR and CDR2 is SFDVKD. With V trimmed by 4 bases and J by 9 bases, 4 bases remained unmatched. This CDR3 is CATSDPGQKAFF. CDR3 in DNA: TGTGCCACCAGTGACCCGGGACAGAAAGCTTTCTTT.

This rearrangement joins TRBV9 to TRBJ2-3; perhaps TRBD1 as D (7 bases). V dropped 0 bases and J dropped 0 bases, with 11 bases sitting between them. This CDR3 has 16 residues. Germline CDR1 and CDR2: SGDLS and YYNGEE. CDR3 sequence (DNA): TGTGCCAGCAGCGTAGCGGAGGGGGCGAGCACAGATACGCAGTATTTT. Translation gives CASSVAEGASTDTQYF. The full variable domain, in which reference TRBV9 and TRBJ2-3 provide the parts outside the CDR3, is DSGVTQTPKHLITATGQRVTLRCSPRSGDLSVYWYQQSLDQGLQFLIQYYNGEERAKGNILERFSAQQFPDLHSELNLSSLELGDSALYFCASSVAEGASTDTQYFGPGTRLTVL.

The count of this clone is one. The gene calls are TRBV19 and TRBJ1-2; TRBD1 is a possible D gene (5 bases). Germline CDR1 LNHDA, CDR2 SQIVND (reference sequence). This CDR3 comprises 13 residues. Trimming took 7 bases from V and 5 from J, leaving 14 bases between them. CDR3 in DNA: TGTGCCAGTACCGACAGCTTGGATTATGGCTACACCTTC. It translates to CASTDSLDYGYTF. Together with reference TRBV19 and TRBJ1-2, the CDR3 gives the full variable domain: DGGITQSPKYLFRKEGQNVTLSCEQNLNHDAMYWYRQDPGQGLRLIYYSQIVNDFQKGDIAEGYSVSREKKESFPLTVTSAQKNPTAFYLCASTDSLDYGYTFGSGTRLTVV.

In this sample, this clone turned up a few times. Mismatch with germline at one junction end may stem from a read error. The rearrangement joins TRBV5-1 to TRBJ1-2; 10 bases map to TRBD1. The germline V gene encodes CDR1 SGHRS and CDR2 YFSETQ. The CDR3 loop spans 15 amino acids. As DNA, the CDR3 is TGCGCCAGCAACTTGGGGGACAGGGGTGGTGGCGGCTACACCTTC. Translating gives CASNLGDRGGGGYTF.

The chain couples TRBV4-2 to TRBJ2-3; 7 bases map to TRBD2. Germline CDR1 is LGHNA and CDR2 is YNFKEQ. Germline trimming cut 4 bases from V and 2 bases from J; bases unmatched to any gene: 6. This CDR3 has 15 residues. CDR3 sequence (DNA): TGTGCCAGCAGCCTAGGGACTATCACCACAGATACGCAGTATTTT. Protein product: CASSLGTITTDTQYF.

The chain recombines TRBV6-5 with TRBJ2-3; D is unresolved. The CDR3 length is 13 residues. The germline V gene encodes CDR1 MNHEY and CDR2 SVGAGI. V was clipped by 2 bases and J by 4 bases, with 7 bases between them. The CDR3 region is CASSYPPSDTQYF. The CDR3 DNA reads as TGTGCCAGCAGTTACCCCCCTTCAGATACGCAGTATTTT.

V and J are TRBV25-1 and TRBJ2-7, with 8 bases matching TRBD1. The CDR3 runs 14 residues. Germline V CDR1 and CDR2: MGHDK, SYGVNS. V trimming: 4 bases; J trimming: 2 bases; junction bases outside the gene matches: 4. This CDR3 reads CASSVDRGPYEQYF. DNA of the CDR3: TGTGCCAGCAGTGTTGACAGGGGCCCCTACGAGCAGTACTTC.

The rearrangement joins TRBV30 to TRBJ2-3; a weak D match, TRBD2 (5 bases). V lost 4 bases to trimming and J lost 1 base, with 9 bases between them. There are 13 residues in the CDR3. Looked up from germline, CDR1 is GTSNPN and CDR2 is SVGIG (reference sequence). Here the CDR3 reads CAWTERGTDTQYF. In DNA form, the CDR3 reads TGTGCCTGGACCGAGAGGGGCACAGATACGCAGTATTTT.

The V and J genes are TRBV9 and TRBJ2-5; 8 bases are shared with TRBD2. Unmatched junction bases numbered 10, after V lost 4 bases and J lost 5 bases. Germline V lookup: CDR1 SGDLS, CDR2 YYNGEE. The CDR3 consists of 15 residues. CDR3 protein: CASSTGGQGMETQYF. In nucleotides, the CDR3 is TGTGCCAGCAGCACGGGGGGGCAGGGAATGGAGACCCAGTACTTC.

The chain recombines TRBV9 with TRBJ1-6; tentatively, D is TRBD1 (5 bases). The CDR3 totals 13 residues. V was clipped by 4 bases and J by 8 bases, with 10 bases between them. Germline V gene lookup returns CDR1 SGDLS and CDR2 YYNGEE. CDR3 DNA: TGTGCCAGCAGCCCCCGGGGGGATTCACCCCTCCACTTT. It is translated as CASSPRGDSPLHF.

The J gene is TRBJ1-1, the V gene TRBV7-2; unclear D gene. V lost 1 base and J lost 0, with 9 bases in between. Germline lookup yields CDR1 SGHTA and CDR2 FQGNSA. This CDR3 is 15 amino acids long. DNA for the CDR3: TGTGCCAGCAGCTTAGTCGCACAGCTGAACACTGAAGCTTTCTTT. This sequence encodes CASSLVAQLNTEAFF.

The V gene is TRBV12-3 or TRBV12-4, the J gene TRBJ2-1; no clear D. Trimming removed 1 base at V and 5 bases at J, with 6 bases between. The CDR3 length is 13 residues. In nucleotides, the CDR3 is TGTGCCAGCAGTTTAGATCTTGACAATGAGCAGTTCTTC. It yields the protein CASSLDLDNEQFF.

The gene calls are TRBV28 and TRBJ2-5, with D possibly TRBD1 on 6 matching bases. The CDR3 consists of 15 residues. The ends were cut back, 1 base at V and 5 bases at J, with 14 bases in the middle. From germline, CDR1 is MDHEN and CDR2 SYDVKM. The CDR3 loop is CASSLLEGVRETQYF. The CDR3 coding sequence is TGTGCCAGCAGTTTATTAGAGGGGGTCCGGGAGACCCAGTACTTC.

This clone was detected only a few times. The J gene is TRBJ2-7, the V gene TRBV20-1; TRBD1 might be the D (6 bases). Germline V gene lookup returns CDR1 DFQATT and CDR2 SNEGSKA (reference sequence). V lost 3 bases and J lost 11, with 26 bases in between. CDR3 length: 15 residues. In DNA form, the CDR3 reads TGCAGTGCTAGTGATGGGGGCGCGGACACCGGATTAGAGTACTTC. Translating gives CSASDGGADTGLEYF.

This chain connects TRBV28 to TRBJ1-1, with D maybe TRBD1 (6 bases). The length of the CDR3 is 16 residues. Germline V gives CDR1 MDHEN, CDR2 SYDVKM. Trimming cost V 6 bases and J 0 bases, with 17 bases left between them. Here the CDR3 reads CASRLGTYYMNTEAFF. Written as DNA, the CDR3 is TGTGCCAGCAGACTAGGGACATATTACATGAACACTGAAGCTTTCTTT.

The V and J genes are TRBV19 and TRBJ1-2; 9 nucleotides match TRBD1. The CDR3 runs to 14 residues. Per germline, CDR1 LNHDA and CDR2 SQIVND (reference sequence). The V segment lost 7 bases and the J segment 7 bases; nucleotides outside the gene matches: 10. The CDR3 spells CASTARTGAGGYTF. CDR3 nucleotide sequence: TGTGCCAGTACCGCAAGGACAGGGGCTGGTGGCTACACCTTC.

The V and J genes are TRBV7-3 and TRBJ1-2; 7 bases are a match to TRBD1. Losses at the gene ends were 5 bases for V and 2 bases for J; bases not matched to a gene: 8. Per germline, CDR1 SGHTA and CDR2 FQGTGA. The CDR3 is 15 residues long. The CDR3 reads CASSPGGHGNYGYTF. The CDR3 bases are TGTGCCAGCAGCCCAGGGGGACATGGCAACTATGGCTACACCTTC.

The gene calls are TRBV6-5 and TRBJ1-2, with 9 bases aligning to TRBD1. Germline CDR1 is MNHEY and CDR2 is SVGAGI. This CDR3 has 12 residues. The trim removed 5 bases at V and 8 bases at J, leaving 3 bases unmatched. The CDR3 is CASSRQGEGYTF. CDR3 nucleotides: TGTGCCAGCAGTCGACAGGGGGAGGGCTACACCTTC.

This clone turned up a few times. The gene calls are TRBV3-1 (or the pseudogene TRBV3-2) and TRBJ2-7; 8 bases are a match to TRBD2. CDR1 and CDR2 from the germline V gene are LGHDT and YNNKEL (reference sequence). J gave up 0 bases and V 2 bases, and 3 bases lay outside the gene matches. The CDR3 runs to 15 residues. The CDR3 protein is CASSQSGGSSYEQYF. CDR3 DNA: TGTGCCAGCAGCCAAAGCGGGGGCAGCTCCTACGAGCAGTACTTC.

The chain couples TRBV10-2 to TRBJ2-5; tentative D call: TRBD2 (7 bases). Germline V gives CDR1 WSHSY, CDR2 SAAADI. The V end lost 8 bases, the J end lost 5 bases, and 18 bases lay between the germline ends. The CDR3 spans 14 residues. CDR3 sequence: CASWGGAIDETQYF. DNA of the CDR3: TGCGCCAGCTGGGGGGGGGCGATTGACGAGACCCAGTACTTC.

This clone was counted a single time. This chain joins TRBV19 and TRBJ1-5; D may be TRBD1 (6 bases). Per germline, CDR1 LNHDA and CDR2 SQIVND (reference sequence). The length of the CDR3 is 15 residues. Trimming removed 3 bases at V and 0 bases at J, with 9 bases between. The CDR3 DNA sequence: TGTGCCAGTAGTATCCGGGACATTAGCAATCAGCCCCAGCATTTT. Translated, it gives CASSIRDISNQPQHF.

The rearrangement joins TRBV11-2 to TRBJ1-2; 8 positions agree with TRBD1. Germline V gene sequence: CDR1 SGHAT, CDR2 FQNNGV. Trimming took 5 bases from V and 7 from J; bases not matched to a gene: 6. The CDR3 has 13 residues. The CDR3 DNA sequence: TGTGCCAGCAGCCCTGGACAGGGCCCTGGCTACACCTTC. Translated: CASSPGQGPGYTF.

This rearrangement joins TRBV5-4 to TRBJ1-2; D is possibly TRBD1 (5 bases). CDR1 is SGHNT, CDR2 YYREEE, per germline (reference sequence). This CDR3 has 14 residues. Trimming left V 3 bases short and J 6 bases short, with 15 bases between. The CDR3 spells CASSWRGREDGYTF. As DNA, the CDR3 is TGTGCCAGCAGCTGGCGCGGCAGGGAAGATGGCTACACCTTC.

The chain has TRBV19 and TRBJ1-2, with 9 bases fitting TRBD1. The length of the CDR3 is 15 residues. Germline V gives CDR1 LNHDA, CDR2 SQIVND (reference sequence). V dropped 5 bases and J dropped 6; count of bases not matched to a gene: 10. CDR3: CASSDPGQGKDGYTF. The CDR3 DNA follows: TGTGCCAGTAGTGATCCGGGACAGGGTAAGGATGGCTACACCTTC.